Presented here are 18 T cell receptor beta chains from one specimen sequenced in a study of T cell responses to AZD1222 COVID-19 vaccine. Sequencing used immunoSEQ multiplex PCR; TCRdb keeps in-frame clones, though not all of them. This table has 100,000 to 150,000 clones, roughly 93% appearing once. The material sequenced was peripheral blood, taken on day 0 of AZD1222 vaccination. The receptor source for this set is an adult in good health.

The chain joins TRBV7-2 to TRBJ2-7; no definite D call. The V end was cut by 0 bases, the J end by 4 bases, with 4 bases between. The germline V gene has CDR1 SGHTA and CDR2 FQGNSA. The CDR3 has 12 residues. CDR3: CASSLAYYEQYF. CDR3 coding DNA: TGTGCCAGCAGCTTAGCTTATTACGAGCAGTACTTC. The complete variable domain, with remaining parts taken from reference TRBV7-2 and TRBJ2-7, reads GAGVSQSPSNKVTEKGKDVELRCDPISGHTALYWYRQSLGQGLEFLIYFQGNSAPDKSGLPSDRFSAERTGGSVSTLTIQRTQQEDSAVYLCASSLAYYEQYFGPGTRLTVT.

The rearrangement uses TRBV7-8 and TRBJ1-3; D uncertain. Trimming took 5 bases from V and 0 from J, leaving 14 bases between them. Germline-derived CDR1 and CDR2 are SGHVS and FQNEAQ. This CDR3 is built from 16 residues. In DNA, the CDR3 is TGTGCCAGCAGCCCTACATCGGCGAACTCTGGAAACACCATATATTTT. Its translation: CASSPTSANSGNTIYF.

This clone has just one count. The V gene is TRBV19, the J gene TRBJ1-1, with a tentative D call TRBD1 (6 bases). This CDR3 spans 16 amino acids. Germline CDR1 reads LNHDA; CDR2 reads SQIVND (reference sequence). V lost 0 bases to trimming and J lost 4 bases, with 15 bases between them. The CDR3 reads CASSIDVRGPITEAFF. CDR3 nucleotide sequence: TGTGCCAGTAGTATAGACGTCCGGGGGCCTATCACTGAAGCTTTCTTT.

The rearrangement links TRBV12-1 to TRBJ1-5. TRBV12-1 is marked as a pseudogene. This CDR3 region has 17 residues. In nucleotides, the CDR3 is TGTGCCAGCAGCTCACGTCGGACCGGGACTCCCCATTTGGCCCAGCATTTT. Protein: CASSSRRTGTPHLAQHF.

The chain links TRBV7-9 to TRBJ1-2; maybe TRBD1 (6 bases). The CDR3 runs to 16 residues. Trimming pared 5 bases from V and 3 bases from J, leaving 19 bases between. The germline gives CDR1 SEHNR, CDR2 FQNEAQ (reference sequence). The CDR3 DNA sequence: TGTGCCAGCAGCCTCCGCATTGGGGGGGCCTACTATGGCTACACCTTC. This codes for CASSLRIGGAYYGYTF.

This clone was seen a handful of times. The V gene is TRBV3-1 (or the pseudogene TRBV3-2), the J gene TRBJ2-1; possible D gene TRBD1, 6 bases. The germline V gene has CDR1 LGHDT and CDR2 YNNKEL (reference sequence). The CDR3 runs 13 residues. V lost 4 bases, J lost 6 bases, and 10 bases lay in between. CDR3 sequence (DNA): TGTGCCAGCAGCCCCGACAGGCTCAATGAGCAGTTCTTC. Amino acids: CASSPDRLNEQFF.

The chain employs TRBV9 and TRBJ2-3; 7 bases fit TRBD2. Looked up from germline, CDR1 is SGDLS and CDR2 is YYNGEE. This CDR3 has 17 amino acids. The junction had 7 bases not matched to a gene; V was cut back by 0 bases and J by 0 bases. CDR3: CASSVAPSGVSTDTQYF. The CDR3 DNA is TGTGCCAGCAGCGTAGCGCCTAGCGGTGTTAGCACAGATACGCAGTATTTT.

This chain links TRBV19 with TRBJ1-5; TRBD1 might be the D (5 bases). CDR3 length equals 14 residues. Germline CDR1 is LNHDA and CDR2 is SQIVND (reference sequence). Between the trimmed V and J ends, which lost 5 bases and 2 bases, there was a span of 10 bases. CDR3 loop: CASSLGRRNQPQHF. CDR3 nucleotides: TGTGCCAGTAGTTTGGGACGGCGCAATCAGCCCCAGCATTTT.

The chain combines TRBV9 with TRBJ1-2, with 7 bases aligning to TRBD1. This CDR3 is 13 amino acids long. Germline V gives CDR1 SGDLS, CDR2 YYNGEE. With V trimmed by 3 bases and J by 3 bases, 2 bases remained unmatched. CDR3: CASSEGTDYGYTF. The CDR3 coding sequence is TGTGCCAGCAGCGAGGGGACAGACTATGGCTACACCTTC. The full variable domain, completed using reference TRBV9 and TRBJ1-2, is DSGVTQTPKHLITATGQRVTLRCSPRSGDLSVYWYQQSLDQGLQFLIQYYNGEERAKGNILERFSAQQFPDLHSELNLSSLELGDSALYFCASSEGTDYGYTFGSGTRLTVV.

This chain links TRBV18 with TRBJ2-7, with D perhaps TRBD2 (6 bases). The CDR3 is 14 amino acids. Deletions cut 6 bases from V and 3 bases from J, with 15 bases between. Germline CDR1 KGHSH, CDR2 LQKENI. CDR3 DNA: TGTGCCAGCTCGCCCCTGCCGGGGGACTACGAGCAGTACTTC. It encodes CASSPLPGDYEQYF.

The rearrangement uses TRBV5-1 and TRBJ2-3; D not certain. The CDR3 extends over 15 amino acids. Germline CDR1 reads SGHRS; CDR2 reads YFSETQ. V was shortened by 0 bases and J by 2 bases, with 10 bases between the two germline ends. The CDR3 DNA reads TGCGCCAGCAGCTTGGGGACGGCCTCCACAGATACGCAGTATTTT. This codes for CASSLGTASTDTQYF.

The J gene is TRBJ2-7, the V gene TRBV12-3 or TRBV12-4; 7 bases match TRBD2. The CDR3 consists of 13 residues. Germline trimming cut 3 bases from V and 5 bases from J; bases unmatched to any gene: 4. The CDR3 sequence: CASSLGEGDEQYF. The DNA for the CDR3 is TGTGCCAGCAGTTTGGGGGAGGGCGACGAGCAGTACTTC.

In nucleotides, the CDR3 is TGTGCCAGCAGCTTAACAGGGGTTACAGATACGCAGTATTTT. Encoded protein: CASSLTGVTDTQYF. The rearrangement uses TRBV7-9 and TRBJ2-3, with 7 nucleotides matching TRBD1. The J segment lost 3 bases and the V segment lost 2 bases, leaving 2 bases of the junction unmatched. Germline values: CDR1 SEHNR, CDR2 FQNEAQ (reference sequence). The CDR3 runs to 14 residues.

This rearrangement joins TRBV28 to TRBJ2-6, with D perhaps assigned TRBD1 or TRBD2 (6 bases each). Germline lookup yields CDR1 MDHEN and CDR2 SYDVKM. V lost 2 bases and J lost 3, with 14 bases in between. The CDR3 is 17 amino acids. CDR3 sequence: CASSLKGGGGGANVLTF. The CDR3 DNA is TGTGCCAGCAGTTTAAAGGGGGGAGGCGGTGGGGCCAACGTCCTGACTTTC.

CDR3 loop: CASRDPGRHNSPLHF. The CDR3 DNA sequence: TGTGCCAGTAGAGACCCAGGACGCCATAATTCACCCCTCCACTTT. J is TRBJ1-6 and V is TRBV19; no clear D gene. The V end was cut by 6 bases, the J end by 5 bases, with 14 bases between. Germline values: CDR1 LNHDA, CDR2 SQIVND (reference sequence). The CDR3 covers 15 residues.

This chain uses TRBV7-9 with TRBJ1-2; the D is unclear. V was trimmed by 1 base and J by 9 bases, leaving 6 bases between them. This CDR3 is built from 11 residues. CDR1 is SEHNR and CDR2 is FQNEAQ in the germline V gene (reference sequence). The CDR3 protein is CASSLDPSYTF. The CDR3 bases are TGTGCCAGCAGCTTAGATCCCAGCTACACCTTC. The variable domain in full, with the rest retrieved from reference TRBV7-9 and TRBJ1-2, is DTGVSQNPRHKITKRGQNVTFRCDPISEHNRLYWYRQTLGQGPEFLTYFQNEAQLEKSRLLSDRFSAERPKGSFSTLEIQRTEQGDSAMYLCASSLDPSYTFGSGTRLTVV.

Only one count was recorded for this clone. V usage is TRBV27 and J usage is TRBJ2-1; TRBD2 matches 13 bases. V gave up 4 bases and J gave up 3 bases; unmatched junction bases: 15. Looked up from germline, CDR1 is MNHEY and CDR2 is SMNVEV (reference sequence). The CDR3 totals 20 residues. Written as DNA, the CDR3 is TGTGCCAGCAGTTACCTCCCTATGGGACTAGCGGGATCTATCTACAATGAGCAGTTCTTC. Its protein product is CASSYLPMGLAGSIYNEQFF.

The chain recombines TRBV4-1 with TRBJ2-7; 9 bases align to TRBD2. CDR3 length: 17 residues. V was clipped by 0 bases and J by 5 bases; unmatched bases: 11. Germline CDR1 reads MGHRA; CDR2 reads YSYEKL. The CDR3 loop is CASSQDRAVLAGNEQYF. The CDR3 DNA reads as TGCGCCAGCAGCCAAGATCGAGCTGTTCTAGCGGGAAACGAGCAGTACTTC.